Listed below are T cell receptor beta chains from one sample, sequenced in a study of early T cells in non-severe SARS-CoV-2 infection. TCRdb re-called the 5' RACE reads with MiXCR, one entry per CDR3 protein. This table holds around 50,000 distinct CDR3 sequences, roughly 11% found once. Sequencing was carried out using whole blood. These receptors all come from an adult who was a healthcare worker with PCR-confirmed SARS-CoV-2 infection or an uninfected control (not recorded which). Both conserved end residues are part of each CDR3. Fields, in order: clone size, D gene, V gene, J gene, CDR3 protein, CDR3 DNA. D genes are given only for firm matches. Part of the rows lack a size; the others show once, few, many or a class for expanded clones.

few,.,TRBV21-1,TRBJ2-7,CASRLRGAGVSSYEQYF,TGTGCCAGCAGACTCAGGGGAGCGGGGGTTAGCTCCTACGAGCAGTACTTC
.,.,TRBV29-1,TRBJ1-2,CSVGEYGSYTF,TGCAGCGTTGGAGAGTATGGGAGCTACACCTTC
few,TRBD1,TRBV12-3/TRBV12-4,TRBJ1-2,CASSWTGGDYGYTF,TGTGCCAGCAGCTGGACAGGGGGCGACTATGGCTACACCTTC
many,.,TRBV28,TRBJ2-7,CAGSYEQYF,TGTGCCGGTTCCTACGAGCAGTACTTC
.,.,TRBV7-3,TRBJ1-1,CASSLPGTGLNTEAFF,TGTGCCAGCAGCCTACCAGGCACAGGCTTGAACACTGAAGCTTTCTTT
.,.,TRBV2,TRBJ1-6,CASREEINSPLHF,TGTGCCAGCAGAGAAGAGATCAATTCACCCCTCCACTTT
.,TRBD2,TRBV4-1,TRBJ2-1,CASSQVGTSVRNEQFF,TGCGCCAGCAGCCAAGTTGGGACTAGCGTCCGCAATGAGCAGTTCTTC
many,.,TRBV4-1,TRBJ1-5,CASSQVGQPQHF,TGCGCCAGCAGCCAAGTTGGTCAGCCCCAGCATTTT
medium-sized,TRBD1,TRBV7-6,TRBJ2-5,CASSGQTGGKETQYF,TGTGCCAGCAGCGGACAGACAGGGGGCAAAGAGACCCAGTACTTC
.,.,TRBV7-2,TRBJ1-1,CASSLGVTALTEAFF,TGTGCCAGCAGCTTGGGGGTGACAGCCCTCACTGAAGCTTTCTTT
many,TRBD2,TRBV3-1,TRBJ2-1,CASSPGTSGNNEQFF,TGTGCCAGCAGCCCAGGGACTAGCGGTAACAATGAGCAGTTCTTC
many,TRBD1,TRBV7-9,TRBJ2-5,CASSSRTGRGGQETQYF,TGTGCCAGCAGCTCCCGGACAGGGCGTGGGGGCCAAGAGACCCAGTACTTC
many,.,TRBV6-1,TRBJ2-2,CASSELGTVQHTGELFF,TGTGCCAGCAGTGAACTGGGAACCGTTCAACACACCGGGGAGCTGTTTTTT
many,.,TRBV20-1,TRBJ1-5,CSASGTGYVGNQPQHF,TGCAGTGCCTCAGGGACTGGGTATGTGGGCAATCAGCCCCAGCATTTT
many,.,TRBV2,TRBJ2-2,CASSESQGRLTGELFF,TGTGCCAGCAGTGAATCGCAGGGGCGGTTAACCGGGGAGCTGTTTTTT
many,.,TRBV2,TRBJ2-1,CASSGSGSFYNEQFF,TGTGCCAGCAGCGGTTCGGGGAGTTTCTACAATGAGCAGTTCTTC
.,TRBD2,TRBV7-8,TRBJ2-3,CASILTSETSTDTQYF,TGTGCCAGCATTTTGACTAGCGAGACTAGCACAGATACGCAGTATTTT
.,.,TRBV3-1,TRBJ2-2,CASSQGPGNTGELFF,TGTGCCAGCAGCCAAGGCCCCGGTAACACCGGGGAGCTGTTTTTT
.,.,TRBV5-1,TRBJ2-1,CASSLVPGSSYNEQFF,TGCGCCAGCAGCTTGGTTCCCGGGAGCTCCTACAATGAGCAGTTCTTC
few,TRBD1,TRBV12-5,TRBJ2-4,CASGSSGQGGDIQYF,TGTGCTAGTGGTTCCTCGGGACAGGGTGGAGACATTCAGTACTTC
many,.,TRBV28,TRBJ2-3,CASSSRGPDTQYF,TGTGCCAGCAGTTCCCGGGGCCCAGATACGCAGTATTTT
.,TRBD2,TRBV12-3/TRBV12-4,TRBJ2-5,CASSLESASGGRRRETQYF,TGTGCCAGCAGTTTGGAGTCCGCTAGCGGGGGCCGGCGAAGGGAGACCCAGTACTTC
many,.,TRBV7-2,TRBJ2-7,CASSRRLNDDYEQYF,TGTGCCAGCAGCCGCAGACTCAATGACGATTACGAGCAGTACTTC
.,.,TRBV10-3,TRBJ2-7,CAISDPDRHYEQYF,TGTGCCATCAGTGACCCCGACAGACACTACGAGCAGTACTTC
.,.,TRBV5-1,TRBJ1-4,CASSSTAAREKLFF,TGCGCCAGCAGCTCGACAGCCGCTAGGGAAAAACTGTTTTTT
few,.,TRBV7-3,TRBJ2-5,CASSSTGETQYF,TGTGCCAGCAGCTCGACGGGTGAGACCCAGTACTTC
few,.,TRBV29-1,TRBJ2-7,CSASGTPYEQYF,TGCAGTGCAAGTGGGACCCCCTACGAGCAGTACTTC
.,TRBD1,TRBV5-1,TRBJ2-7,CATQIGQGYEQYF,TGCGCCACGCAAATCGGACAGGGCTACGAGCAGTACTTC
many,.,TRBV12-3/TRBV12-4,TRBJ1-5,CASTKGVGNQPQHF,TGTGCCAGCACTAAGGGAGTGGGTAATCAGCCCCAGCATTTT
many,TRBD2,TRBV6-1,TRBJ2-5,CASSTGLAKETQYF,TGTGCCAGCAGCACCGGACTAGCGAAAGAGACCCAGTACTTC
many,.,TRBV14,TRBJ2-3,CASSSFDTQYF,TGTGCCAGCAGCTCCTTTGATACGCAGTATTTT
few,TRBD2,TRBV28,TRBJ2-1,CASSRLAGDEQFF,TGTGCCAGCAGCCGACTAGCGGGAGATGAGCAGTTCTTC
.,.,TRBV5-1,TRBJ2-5,CASSLAHEFQETQYF,TGCGCCAGCAGCTTGGCCCACGAATTCCAAGAGACCCAGTACTTC
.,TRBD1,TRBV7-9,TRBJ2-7,CASSLDRGSYEQYF,TGTGCCAGCAGCCTGGACAGGGGGTCCTACGAGCAGTACTTC
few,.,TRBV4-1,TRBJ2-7,CASSQAYGQAYEQYF,TGCGCCAGCAGCCAAGCTTATGGACAAGCCTACGAGCAGTACTTC
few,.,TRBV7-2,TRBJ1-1,CASSPLRNTEAFF,TGTGCCAGCAGCCCCCTTCGGAACACTGAAGCTTTCTTT
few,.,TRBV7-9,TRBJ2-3,CASSASAPKQYF,TGTGCCAGCAGCGCATCAGCCCCCAAACAGTATTTT
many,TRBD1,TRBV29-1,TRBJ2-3,CSGGDRAGTDTQYF,TGCAGCGGAGGCGACAGGGCTGGGACAGATACGCAGTATTTT